This TCR beta chain was captured in a study of blood T cell repertoires in COVID-19. Profiling relied on immunoSEQ multiplex PCR, and the TCRdb table lists in-frame clones only, not all of them. This sample has about 200,000 clones, with roughly 90% found just once. The CDR3 runs 14 residues. Germline trimming cut 2 bases from V and 7 bases from J; bases unmatched to any gene: 3. The germline V gene has CDR1 MNHNY and CDR2 SVGAGI (reference sequence). This chain links TRBV6-6 with TRBJ2-1, with 9 bases that match TRBD2. The source is a man between 18 and 29 years old with active or convalescent COVID-19. Material for sequencing was peripheral blood. For the CDR3, the DNA is TGTGCCAGCAGTTACCGGCGGGAGGGGAATGAGCAGTTCTTC. This gives the protein CASSYRREGNEQFF.